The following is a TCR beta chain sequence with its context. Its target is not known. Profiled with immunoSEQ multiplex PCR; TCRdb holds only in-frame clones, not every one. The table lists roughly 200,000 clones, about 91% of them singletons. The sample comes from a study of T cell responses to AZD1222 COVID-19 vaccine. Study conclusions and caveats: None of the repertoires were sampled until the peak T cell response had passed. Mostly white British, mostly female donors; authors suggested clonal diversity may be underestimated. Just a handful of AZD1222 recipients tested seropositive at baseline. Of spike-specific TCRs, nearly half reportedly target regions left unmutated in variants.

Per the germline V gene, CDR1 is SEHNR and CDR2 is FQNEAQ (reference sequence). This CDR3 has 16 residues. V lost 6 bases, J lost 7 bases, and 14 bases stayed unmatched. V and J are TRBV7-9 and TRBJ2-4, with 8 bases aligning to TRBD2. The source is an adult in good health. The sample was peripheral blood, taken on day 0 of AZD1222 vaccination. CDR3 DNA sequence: TGTGCCAGCAGTGCCCGGGGGCGGGGGGCAGATAACATTCAGTACTTC. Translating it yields CASSARGRGADNIQYF.